The clone carrying this T cell receptor (beta chain) appeared many times. Its specificity is unknown. The entry originates in a study of regulatory T cells in long-lasting Graves disease. Study findings and constraints: Persistent disease showed a preference for TRBV28, TRBJ1-2 and TRBJ2-5.

To make TCR beta libraries, researchers used iRepertoire HTBI primers and Arm-PCR of CDR3 regions. MiXCR was run by TCRdb on the multiplex PCR reads, yielding one entry per CDR3 protein. The repertoire holds around 470,000 distinct CDR3 sequences, with 14% as singletons. Time point defined: newly diagnosed GD, antithyroid drugs for less than 3 months. TCR sequences were obtained from RNA taken from PBMCs. The CDR3 has 15 residues. CDR1 MNHEY and CDR2 SMNVEV come from the germline V gene (reference sequence). J was trimmed by 3 bases and V by 3 bases; bases with no gene match: 4. The sample was also reused in another study, on T cells in Graves' hyperthyroidism and ophthalmopathy. This second report adds: Aged 18 to 65, the patients had hyperthyroidism that was newly diagnosed and had lasted under 2 months. Blood shared most expanded thyroid clonotypes above 0.001.

The source material was peripheral blood mononuclear cells (PBMCs), sampled at new diagnosis, from a patient treated with antithyroid drugs. This rearrangement joins TRBV27 to TRBJ2-1; 8 bases are shared with TRBD1. The receptor was derived from a woman in her forties or fifties with Graves disease. CDR3 DNA sequence: TGTGCCAGCAGTTTTTATACAGGGGGCTACAATGAGCAGTTCTTC. Its translation: CASSFYTGGYNEQFF.